This T cell receptor beta chain was obtained from a study of T cell responses to AZD1222 COVID-19 vaccine. Regarding the study as a whole: Spike was spanned by vaccine-associated CD4 TCRs, which were dominant at 160-218 and 743-854. The number of AZD1222 recipients seropositive at baseline was only five to seven. Clonal diversity may have been underestimated in mostly white British donors.

The germline gives CDR1 MDHEN, CDR2 SYDVKM. The ends were cut back, 7 bases at V and 8 bases at J, with 14 bases in the middle. The CDR3 extends over 12 amino acids. About this clone: Its antigen is as yet unknown.

Sequenced by immunoSEQ multiplex PCR; TCRdb stores in-frame clones only, minus some. The table records 110,000 to 150,000 clones, more than 70% of them present only once. The gene calls are TRBV28 and TRBJ1-2; the D gene is possibly TRBD1 (6 bases). Sample: peripheral blood, taken 28 days after the second AZD1222 dose. This TCR came from an adult who received the AZD1222 COVID-19 vaccine. For the CDR3, the DNA is TGTGCCAGCACCGGACAGTCCTGGGGCTACACCTTC. This encodes CASTGQSWGYTF.